These T cell receptor beta chains were read from a single sample in a study of blood T cell repertoires in COVID-19. Some clones are missing from TCRdb's copy, which holds only in-frame ones; the method was immunoSEQ multiplex PCR. The sample carries about 300,000 clones, roughly 90% recorded once. Sequenced material: peripheral blood. The receptors shown here come from a man aged 18 to 35 who had recovered from COVID-19. The CDR3 runs from the conserved cysteine through the conserved F or W. The D gene is left open where the match is weak. Size is stated for part of the rows, as once, few or many counts, or as a class when the clone is expanded.

d_gene | j_gene | v_gene | abundance | len | CDR3nt | CDR3aa
. | TRBJ2-5 | TRBV25-1 | . | 16 | TGTGCCAGCAGTGAATACAGGGCCGACCGCTTAGAGACCCAGTACTTC | CASSEYRADRLETQYF
TRBD1 | TRBJ1-2 | TRBV6-5 | . | 12 | TGTGCCAGCCGAACAGGGGTCTATGGCTACACCTTC | CASRTGVYGYTF
. | TRBJ1-5 | TRBV20-1 | . | 13 | TGCAGTGCTAGTGGGGGGCGCAATCAGCCCCAGCATTTT | CSASGGRNQPQHF
TRBD2 | TRBJ2-1 | TRBV7-8 | . | 14 | TGTGCCAGCAGCTCCTGGGGGGGATACAATGAGCAGTTCTTC | CASSSWGGYNEQFF
. | TRBJ2-4 | TRBV19 | . | 15 | TGTGCCAGTAGGGTGGCGGGAATGGCCAAAAACATTCAGTACTTC | CASRVAGMAKNIQYF
. | TRBJ2-7 | TRBV7-8 | . | 14 | TGTGCCAGCAGCAGCTCCTCCGTCGGGTACGAGCAGTACTTC | CASSSSSVGYEQYF
. | TRBJ1-2 | TRBV4-1 | . | 16 | TGCGCCAGCAGCCAAGATGTCCGGCAGGAAGCCTATGGCTACACCTTC | CASSQDVRQEAYGYTF
. | TRBJ2-7 | TRBV6-1 | . | 13 | TGTGCCAGCAGTGATTCAAGTCTACGTGGGCAGTACTTC | CASSDSSLRGQYF
TRBD1 | TRBJ1-3 | TRBV7-6 | . | 15 | TGTGCCAGCAGCTTAGGACAGGGGGGAGGAAACACCATATATTTT | CASSLGQGGGNTIYF
. | TRBJ2-2 | TRBV13 | . | 13 | TGTGCCAGCCTCCTGCGGAACACCGGGGAGCTGTTTTTT | CASLLRNTGELFF
. | TRBJ1-2 | TRBV9 | . | 13 | TGTGCCAGCAGCGCTGGGGCTGACTATGGCTACACCTTC | CASSAGADYGYTF
TRBD1 | TRBJ1-2 | TRBV15 | . | 15 | TGTGCCACCAGCAGCGGGACAGACATTAACTATGGCTACACCTTC | CATSSGTDINYGYTF
. | TRBJ2-7 | TRBV7-9 | . | 16 | TGTGCCAGCAGTGTAGCGGGCGGGGGCAGCTCCTACGAGCAGTACTTC | CASSVAGGGSSYEQYF
TRBD2 | TRBJ2-5 | TRBV7-6 | . | 15 | TGTGCCAGCAGCCAGAGCGGGGGGCGGCAAGAGACCCAGTACTTC | CASSQSGGRQETQYF
. | TRBJ1-1 | TRBV27 | . | 19 | TGTGCCAGCAGTTTACGTCCTCTAACCGTACAGGTGGAGAACACTGAAGCTTTCTTT | CASSLRPLTVQVENTEAFF
. | TRBJ2-7 | TRBV7-9 | . | 12 | TGTGCCAGCAGTACCGGGGGTAACGAGCAGTACTTC | CASSTGGNEQYF
. | TRBJ2-1 | TRBV7-2 | . | 13 | TGTGCCAGCAGCTCTCGGGGAGGCGGTGAGCAGTTCTTC | CASSSRGGGEQFF
TRBD1 | TRBJ1-2 | TRBV12-3/TRBV12-4 | . | 13 | TGTGCCAGCAGTTTGGGACAGTCCTATGGCTACACCTTC | CASSLGQSYGYTF
. | TRBJ1-1 | TRBV19 | . | 16 | TGTGCCAGTAGTACCATGGAGGGCAGATCGAACACTGAAGCTTTCTTT | CASSTMEGRSNTEAFF
. | TRBJ1-6 | TRBV27 | . | 15 | TGTGCCAGCAGTTCAAACAGGGCAGTTACCTCACCCCTCCACTTT | CASSSNRAVTSPLHF
TRBD2 | TRBJ2-2 | TRBV4-1 | . | 17 | TGCGCCAGCAGACCAAGATCGGGCGGGGGAAACACCGGGGAGCTGTTTTTT | CASRPRSGGGNTGELFF
TRBD1 | TRBJ1-2 | TRBV9 | . | 15 | TGTGCCAGCAGCTCCTGGGACAGGGGGCAAGATGGCTACACCTTC | CASSSWDRGQDGYTF
. | TRBJ1-2 | TRBV19 | . | 13 | TGTGCCAGTAGTCTCCACCCAGTCTATGGCTACACCTTC | CASSLHPVYGYTF
TRBD1 | TRBJ1-3 | TRBV6-5 | . | 15 | TGTGCCAGCAGTTACTCTACAGGGGGCGGAAACACCATATATTTT | CASSYSTGGGNTIYF
. | TRBJ1-5 | TRBV18 | many | 13 | TGTGCCAGCTCTATGACAGGAGATCAGCCCCAGCATTTT | CASSMTGDQPQHF
. | TRBJ2-2 | TRBV12-5 | . | 11 | TGTGCTAGTGGTCGGGAGGGGGAGCTGTTTTTT | CASGREGELFF
. | TRBJ1-1 | TRBV6-6 | . | 13 | TGTGCCAGCACCCCCCGGAGAGTTGATGAGGCTTTCTTT | CASTPRRVDEAFF
TRBD2 | TRBJ2-1 | TRBV24-1 | . | 14 | TGTGCCACCAGTGCTAGCGGGAGAGGGCATGAGCAGTTCTTC | CATSASGRGHEQFF
. | TRBJ2-2 | TRBV18 | . | 15 | TGTGCCAGCTCAAATGCACGCCCACTCGACGGGGAGCTGTTTTTT | CASSNARPLDGELFF
. | TRBJ2-1 | TRBV9 | once | 14 | TGTGCCAGCAGCGTAGAAGGAGACAGCAATGAGCAGTTCTTC | CASSVEGDSNEQFF
TRBD1 | TRBJ1-1 | TRBV30 | . | 14 | TGTGCCTGGCGTGACAGGGTTGACAACACTGAAGCTTTCTTT | CAWRDRVDNTEAFF
. | TRBJ2-7 | TRBV29-1 | . | 16 | TGCAGCGTTGAGGCTCCTGGGAGGATCAGCTCCTACGAGCAGTACTTC | CSVEAPGRISSYEQYF
. | TRBJ2-5 | TRBV10-3 | . | 14 | TGTGCCATCAGTCGACTAGAGGGGCAAGAGACCCAGTACTTC | CAISRLEGQETQYF
. | TRBJ1-2 | TRBV6-5 | . | 13 | TGTGCCAGCAGTTCGGCAGGTGTCTATGGCTACACCTTC | CASSSAGVYGYTF
. | TRBJ2-2 | TRBV7-6 | . | 15 | TGTGCCAGCAGCTTTGAACTAGCGAACACCGGGGAGCTGTTTTTT | CASSFELANTGELFF
. | TRBJ1-1 | TRBV5-1 | . | 15 | TGCGCCAGCAGCTTGTTTGGTCAGGGGAGCACTGAAGCTTTCTTT | CASSLFGQGSTEAFF
TRBD1 | TRBJ2-3 | TRBV9 | . | 16 | TGTGCCAGCAGCGTAGAAGGGACAGGGGGTGCAGATACGCAGTATTTT | CASSVEGTGGADTQYF
. | TRBJ2-2 | TRBV5-1 | once | 16 | TGCGCCAGCAGCTTGGCCTTAGGGGATTACACCGGGGAGCTGTTTTTT | CASSLALGDYTGELFF
. | TRBJ2-1 | TRBV4-2 | . | 17 | TGTGCCAGCAGCCAAGATTACTACACGAGCTCCTACAATGAGCAGTTCTTC | CASSQDYYTSSYNEQFF
TRBD1 | TRBJ1-1 | TRBV5-1 | . | 14 | TGCGCCAGCAGCGTACAGGGGGAGAACACTGAAGCTTTCTTT | CASSVQGENTEAFF
. | TRBJ2-2 | TRBV9 | . | 16 | TGTGCCAGCAGCGGCGCCCCGGTCGAGAACACCGGGGAGCTGTTTTTT | CASSGAPVENTGELFF
TRBD2 | TRBJ2-7 | TRBV4-2 | . | 17 | TGTGCCAGCAGCCAAGACCTTAGCGGGAGTGTTTCCTACGAGCAGTACTTC | CASSQDLSGSVSYEQYF
. | TRBJ1-6 | TRBV5-5 | . | 14 | TGTGCCAGCAGCTTGGCGAGCTTGGATTCACCCCTCCACTTT | CASSLASLDSPLHF
. | TRBJ2-7 | TRBV2 | . | 15 | TGTGCCAGCAGTCCCTTGATCGGGGGAGCTTACGAGCAGTACTTC | CASSPLIGGAYEQYF
TRBD1 | TRBJ1-1 | TRBV4-1 | . | 16 | TGCGCCAGCAGCCAAGATGACAGGGCGAGGCACACTGAAGCTTTCTTT | CASSQDDRARHTEAFF
. | TRBJ1-5 | TRBV30 | . | 15 | TGTGCCTGGAGTGTACTAAATGGACACAATCAGCCCCAGCATTTT | CAWSVLNGHNQPQHF
TRBD1 | TRBJ1-3 | TRBV5-1 | . | 19 | TGCGCCAGCAGCTTGCAACCGGGACAGGTCCCCCTCTCTGGAAACACCATATATTTT | CASSLQPGQVPLSGNTIYF
TRBD1 | TRBJ1-6 | TRBV3-1/TRBV3-2 | few | 15 | TGTGCCAGCAGCCCGCAGACAGGGGGGAATTCACCCCTCCACTTT | CASSPQTGGNSPLHF
TRBD1 | TRBJ1-5 | TRBV18 | . | 15 | TGTGCCAGCTCCCCTGGGACAGGGGGGAATCAGCCCCAGCATTTT | CASSPGTGGNQPQHF
TRBD2 | TRBJ2-3 | TRBV6-5 | . | 13 | TGTGCCAGCAGGGCGGGAGGTCCAGATACGCAGTATTTT | CASRAGGPDTQYF
TRBD2 | TRBJ2-7 | TRBV10-3 | . | 15 | TGTGCCATCATGACTAGCGGGGCCAGCTCCTACGAGCAGTACTTC | CAIMTSGASSYEQYF
TRBD1 | TRBJ2-5 | TRBV29-1 | . | 12 | TGCAGCGTCGACAGGGCTACAGAGACCCAGTACTTC | CSVDRATETQYF
TRBD2 | TRBJ2-1 | TRBV6-5 | once | 14 | TGTGCCAGCCGACGGGGGGGGAGCCACGGGGAGCAGTTCTTC | CASRRGGSHGEQFF
TRBD1 | TRBJ2-7 | TRBV4-1 | . | 16 | TGCGCCAGCAGCCGGGGGGGACAGGGGGCTCCCTACGAGCAGTACTTC | CASSRGGQGAPYEQYF
. | TRBJ1-2 | TRBV14 | few | 12 | TGTGCCAGCAGCCCCGGGGTCTATGGCTACACCTTC | CASSPGVYGYTF
TRBD1 | TRBJ2-7 | TRBV5-1 | . | 15 | TGCGCCAGCAGCCCTGGGGGGACAGGGGCCTACGAGCAGTACTTC | CASSPGGTGAYEQYF
. | TRBJ1-1 | TRBV7-2 | . | 13 | TGTGCCAGCAGCGCAATACTTAACACTGAAGCTTTCTTT | CASSAILNTEAFF
TRBD2 | TRBJ2-3 | TRBV11-3 | . | 15 | TGTGCCAGCAGCTTACGGACTAGCGGCACAGATACGCAGTATTTT | CASSLRTSGTDTQYF
. | TRBJ1-1 | TRBV7-9 | . | 13 | TGTGCCAGCAGTAACGGGGTGAACACTGAAGCTTTCTTT | CASSNGVNTEAFF